The present T cell receptor (beta chain) was sequenced within a study of early T cells in non-severe SARS-CoV-2 infection. The overall study: From unsorted whole blood, bulk RNA was sequenced, and the chains remained unpaired. Study findings and constraints: VDJdb matching skewed toward anti-spike CD8 responses, missing private and CD4 specificities.

The length of the CDR3 is 15 residues. Looked up from germline, CDR1 is LGHNT and CDR2 is FRNRAP. V gave up 4 bases and J gave up 9 bases; unmatched junction bases: 9. Ten or more counts support this clonotype. Its antigen is as yet unknown. Individual cDNA molecules each received unique molecular identifiers attached to them. MiXCR was run by TCRdb on the 5' RACE reads, yielding one entry per CDR3 protein. The data show tens of thousands of distinct CDR3 sequences, 4% to 5.5% seen once. The sample was whole blood. The chain carries TRBV12-5 and TRBJ2-1; TRBD2 agrees at 10 bases. This TCR came from an adult who was a healthcare worker with PCR-confirmed SARS-CoV-2 infection or an uninfected control (not recorded which). The CDR3 region has the DNA TGTGCTAGTGGTTCTCCGGCTAGCGGGAGCACTGAGCAGTTCTTC. This sequence encodes CASGSPASGSTEQFF.